The 8 T cell receptor beta chains reported below all come from one sample, sequenced in a study of T cells after yellow fever vaccination. TCRdb analysed the 5' RACE reads with MiXCR anew, one entry per CDR3 protein. The table has 450,000 to 550,000 distinct CDR3 sequences, roughly a fifth seen once. Material: PBMCs, obtained roughly 20 days after the first yellow fever vaccination. Source of these receptors: a young man who received the YFV17D yellow fever vaccine.

This clonotype was counted between two and nine times. The chain couples TRBV13 to TRBJ2-1; 9 bases are shared with TRBD1. The germline gives CDR1 PRHDT, CDR2 FYEKMQ (reference sequence). This CDR3 has 16 residues. V lost 6 bases and J lost 2; bases outside the gene matches: 8. The CDR3 is CASSIYRGPAYNEQFF. CDR3 sequence (DNA): TGTGCCAGCAGTATTTACAGGGGGCCCGCCTACAATGAGCAGTTCTTC.

This clonotype was observed a few times. The chain recombines TRBV6-5 with TRBJ1-1; possibly TRBD1 for D (6 bases). The CDR3 is 15 residues long. Germline CDR1 and CDR2: MNHEY and SVGAGI. The V end was cut by 3 bases, the J end by 9 bases, with 20 bases between. Here the CDR3 reads CASSYPGAATEKAFF. CDR3 bases: TGTGCCAGCAGTTATCCGGGGGCGGCCACCGAGAAAGCTTTCTTT.

This clonotype was observed a few times. The rearrangement links TRBV29-1 to TRBJ2-5; D unclear. This CDR3 contains 11 residues. Between the trimmed V and J ends, which lost 7 bases and 1 base, there was a span of 7 bases. Germline values: CDR1 SQVTM, CDR2 ANQGSEA. The DNA of the CDR3 is TGCAGCGACCGCGTCCAAGAGACCCAGTACTTC. This sequence encodes CSDRVQETQYF.

The V gene is TRBV2, the J gene TRBJ2-5; D gene unclear. The CDR3 consists of 13 residues. CDR1 is SNHLY and CDR2 is FYNNEI in the germline V gene. V lost 6 bases and J lost 7, with 15 bases in between. CDR3 amino acids: CASSAAGDRTQYF. CDR3 in DNA: TGTGCCAGCAGCGCGGCAGGTGATAGGACCCAGTACTTC.

CDR3 DNA sequence: TGTGCCAGCAGCCGGTCGGGGTTGAGCAATCAGCCCCAGCATTTT. It translates to CASSRSGLSNQPQHF. This chain links TRBV3-1 with TRBJ1-5; D not resolved. The CDR3 spans 15 residues. V was trimmed by 4 bases and J by 1 base, leaving 11 bases between them. In germline, CDR1 is LGHDT, CDR2 YNNKEL (reference sequence). The complete variable domain, with remaining parts taken from reference TRBV3-1 and TRBJ1-5, reads DTAVSQTPKYLVTQMGNDKSIKCEQNLGHDTMYWYKQDSKKFLKIMFSYNNKELIINETVPNRFSPKSPDKAHLNLHINSLELGDSAVYFCASSRSGLSNQPQHFGDGTRLSIL.

The chain couples TRBV5-1 to TRBJ2-3, with D possibly matching TRBD1 (6 bases). Germline lookup yields CDR1 SGHRS and CDR2 YFSETQ. The CDR3 runs 16 residues. Trimming removed 4 bases from V and 4 bases from J, with 19 bases in between. CDR3 nucleotides: TGCGCCAGCAGCCGTCAGGGGTTTACACCTTCAGATACGCAGTATTTT. Protein: CASSRQGFTPSDTQYF.

The chain is built from TRBV7-2 and TRBJ1-1; D not certain. Trimming cost V 5 bases and J 4 bases, with 14 bases left between them. This CDR3 is 14 amino acids long. Germline CDR1 is SGHTA and CDR2 is FQGNSA. In DNA form, the CDR3 reads TGTGCCAGCAGCCCTTATTCGCCGGGCACTGAAGCTTTCTTT. This gives the protein CASSPYSPGTEAFF.

The chain links TRBV3-1 to TRBJ2-7, with D perhaps matching TRBD1 (5 bases). V gave up 0 bases and J gave up 3 bases, with 6 bases separating them. There are 13 residues in the CDR3. The germline gives CDR1 LGHDT, CDR2 YNNKEL (reference sequence). CDR3 DNA: TGTGCCAGCAGCCAAGATCAGGGCTACGAGCAGTACGTC. It specifies CASSQDQGYEQYV.